This T cell receptor beta chain was found in a study of T cells expressing NK-cell markers. This CDR3 comprises 15 residues. Of note for this clonotype: Its antigen is undetermined.

The authors generated TCR beta cDNA through 5'RACE template switching with UMIs. One entry per CDR3 protein, without DNA, is what TCRdb gives after re-calling the 5' RACE reads. The specimen's table records 550,000 or so distinct CDR3 sequences. Study results and caveats: The study did not resolve the HCMV specificity of expanded NKG2C+ T cell clones.

Sequencing was performed on blood T cells: a sorted CD56 or NKG2C T cell subset, CD4+ or CD8+ T cells, or bulk PBMC T cells (not recorded which). The source of this sequence is a man in his late teens or twenties in good health. The chain recombines TRBV12-3 or TRBV12-4 with TRBJ2-1; the TCRdb D gene call, TRBD2, has no DNA to confirm it. CDR3: CASSSPRLAGDEQFF.